One and the same sample provided the 30 T cell receptor beta chains below, sequenced in a study of shared clonotypes between healthy human individuals. As defined, naive CD8 cells were CD45RO-negative and positively selected for CCR7, with terminally differentiated effector memory CD45RA+ cells excluded. The protocol was immunoSEQ multiplex PCR, while the TCRdb copy is restricted to in-frame clones and leaves out a portion. The data show about 2.2 million clones, under 95% seen once. Sequencing was performed on naive CD8+ T cells from PBMCs. Source of these receptors: a man aged 18-30 years in good health. Some clones in this sample may be carry-over from other donors' samples.

The gene calls are TRBV7-9 and TRBJ2-5; TRBD2 matches 7 bases. The CDR3 consists of 16 residues. Per germline, CDR1 SEHNR and CDR2 FQNEAQ (reference sequence). J lost 4 bases, V lost 6 bases, and 14 bases had no gene match. As DNA, the CDR3 is TGTGCCAGCAGATCCACATCCGGGGGAGGGAGAGAGACCCAGTACTTC. Its protein is CASRSTSGGGRETQYF.

CDR3 coding DNA: TGTGCCAGTAGTATACAGACAGGGGGCGCGGATACGCAGTATTTT. This codes for CASSIQTGGADTQYF. The genes are TRBV19 and TRBJ2-3; the match to TRBD1 covers 10 bases. Germline V gene sequence: CDR1 LNHDA, CDR2 SQIVND (reference sequence). The CDR3 is 15 amino acids. The junction had 5 bases not matched to a gene; V was cut back by 2 bases and J by 6 bases.

The rearrangement links TRBV28 to TRBJ1-1; possible D gene TRBD1, 6 bases. This CDR3 has 14 residues. The germline V and J ends were trimmed by 7 bases and 5 bases, with 17 bases remaining between them. The V gene's germline CDR1 is MDHEN and CDR2 SYDVKM. The CDR3 DNA is TGTGCCAGCAACAAAGTCGGGGGGCGGACTGAAGCTTTCTTT. Translated, it gives CASNKVGGRTEAFF.

With respect to this clone: This sample also contains other DNA sequences that code for the same CDR3. The chain is built from TRBV2 and TRBJ2-7; no clear D. V was cut by 2 bases and J by 4 bases, with 9 bases left in between. Looked up from germline, CDR1 is SNHLY and CDR2 is FYNNEI. The CDR3 loop spans 13 amino acids. The CDR3 DNA reads TGTGCCAGCAGTGAAAGGTGGTCGTACGAGCAGTACTTC. Its translation is CASSERWSYEQYF.

The chain is built from TRBV27 and TRBJ1-2; the D is unclear. The CDR3 spans 13 residues. V was shortened by 2 bases and J by 7 bases, with 11 bases between the two germline ends. Germline V gives CDR1 MNHEY, CDR2 SMNVEV (reference sequence). The CDR3 loop reads CASSLGKVSGYTF. CDR3 nucleotides: TGTGCCAGCAGTTTAGGGAAAGTCAGTGGCTACACCTTC.

CDR3 protein: CASSESTDSGNTIYF. Here the CDR3 DNA reads TGCGCCAGCAGTGAGTCGACAGACTCTGGAAACACCATATATTTT. The rearrangement joins TRBV10-2 to TRBJ1-3; weak D call: TRBD1 (5 bases). V was shortened by 0 bases and J by 0 bases, with 6 bases between the two germline ends. This CDR3 spans 15 amino acids. Germline V gene sequence: CDR1 WSHSY, CDR2 SAAADI.

This chain joins TRBV19 and TRBJ2-7, with a tentative D call TRBD2 (6 bases). V was shortened by 3 bases and J by 2 bases, with 8 bases between the two germline ends. The CDR3 has 13 amino acids. Germline V CDR1 and CDR2: LNHDA, SQIVND (reference sequence). CDR3 sequence: CASSMGGAYEQYF. CDR3 nucleotide sequence: TGTGCCAGTAGTATGGGGGGAGCCTACGAGCAGTACTTC. The complete variable domain, with remaining parts taken from reference TRBV19 and TRBJ2-7, reads DGGITQSPKYLFRKEGQNVTLSCEQNLNHDAMYWYRQDPGQGLRLIYYSQIVNDFQKGDIAEGYSVSREKKESFPLTVTSAQKNPTAFYLCASSMGGAYEQYFGPGTRLTVT.

DNA for the CDR3: TGTGCCAGCAGTGAATTCGGTGGCTATGGCTACACCTTC. It is translated as CASSEFGGYGYTF. This chain connects TRBV25-1 to TRBJ1-2; unclear D gene. Germline V CDR1 and CDR2: MGHDK, SYGVNS. The V end was cut by 1 base, the J end by 4 bases, with 7 bases between. The length of the CDR3 is 13 residues.

V usage is TRBV5-1 and J usage is TRBJ2-7; TRBD1 might be the D (6 bases). CDR3 length: 16 residues. Trimming took off 3 bases at V and 5 bases at J, with 21 bases between the two ends. Germline-derived CDR1 and CDR2 are SGHRS and YFSETQ. DNA of the CDR3: TGCGCCAGCAGCTGGACCAACAGGGACGGGTGGAACGAGCAGTACTTC. Translation: CASSWTNRDGWNEQYF.

CDR3 protein: CAWIGIDSSYEQYF. DNA of the CDR3: TGTGCCTGGATCGGCATTGACAGCTCCTACGAGCAGTACTTC. V and J are TRBV30 and TRBJ2-7, with a possible D match to TRBD1 (5 bases). Germline CDR1 reads GTSNPN; CDR2 reads SVGIG (reference sequence). The CDR3 is made up of 14 amino acids. The ends were cut back, 4 bases at V and 0 bases at J, with 13 bases in the middle.

This clone was found once. The chain combines TRBV23-1 with TRBJ1-2; D not resolved. TRBV23-1 is designated an ORF whose function remains uncertain. V gave up 0 bases and J gave up 2 bases, with 13 bases separating them. The CDR3 is 16 residues long. In nucleotides, the CDR3 is TGCGCCAGCAGTCAATCCGAGTATAGGGAGAACTATGGCTACACCTTC. It yields the protein CASSQSEYRENYGYTF.

This chain links TRBV6-1 with TRBJ2-2; 9 bases agree with TRBD1. This CDR3 has 16 residues. Per the germline V gene, CDR1 is MNHNS and CDR2 is SASEGT. Trimming removed 2 bases from V and 7 bases from J; junction bases left unmatched: 8. The CDR3 sequence: CASSESWTGVFGELFF. The CDR3 DNA follows: TGTGCCAGCAGTGAATCGTGGACAGGGGTCTTCGGGGAGCTGTTTTTT.

As to this clone: The same CDR3 also results from other DNA sequences found in this sample. The chain couples TRBV28 to TRBJ1-5, with D hard to call. V was shortened by 5 bases and J by 0 bases, with 8 bases between the two germline ends. CDR1 and CDR2 (germline): MDHEN, SYDVKM. The CDR3 is 14 amino acids. CDR3 coding DNA: TGTGCCAGCAGTACACGTTATAGCAATCAGCCCCAGCATTTT. It codes for CASSTRYSNQPQHF.

V usage is TRBV9 and J usage is TRBJ2-2; D unresolved. Trimming took 4 bases from V and 6 from J, leaving 13 bases between them. The CDR3 is made up of 14 amino acids. Germline lookup yields CDR1 SGDLS and CDR2 YYNGEE. The DNA of the CDR3 is TGTGCCAGCAGCACTTCTAGTTCCCCCGGGGAGCTGTTTTTT. Amino acids: CASSTSSSPGELFF.

The rearrangement joins TRBV27 to TRBJ2-7; D may be TRBD2 (6 bases). Trimming cost V 2 bases and J 3 bases, with 11 bases left between them. There are 14 residues in the CDR3. Per germline, CDR1 MNHEY and CDR2 SMNVEV (reference sequence). The CDR3 loop is CASSLRDGGYEQYF. Here the CDR3 DNA reads TGTGCCAGCAGTTTACGGGACGGGGGCTACGAGCAGTACTTC.

The CDR3 loop is CASSDSTSGVNEQFF. CDR3 DNA sequence: TGTGCCAGCAGTGACTCGACTAGCGGGGTTAATGAGCAGTTCTTC. The V gene is TRBV6-4, the J gene TRBJ2-1; TRBD2 matches 11 bases. Germline values: CDR1 MRHNA, CDR2 SNTAGT. This CDR3 has 15 amino acids. V lost 0 bases to trimming and J lost 7 bases; unmatched junction nucleotides: 2.

The gene calls are TRBV12-5 and TRBJ2-2, with D possibly being TRBD1 (5 bases). This CDR3 region has 13 residues. V lost 5 bases to trimming and J lost 1 base, with 5 bases between them. In germline, CDR1 is LGHNT, CDR2 FRNRAP. The CDR3 loop is CASGDRNTGELFF. The CDR3 DNA follows: TGTGCTAGTGGTGACAGGAACACCGGGGAGCTGTTTTTT.

This chain connects TRBV7-6 to TRBJ2-1; 10 nucleotides line up with TRBD2. The CDR3 loop spans 16 amino acids. Trimming at V came to 3 bases and at J to 7 bases, leaving 9 bases not matched to a gene. Germline V gene lookup returns CDR1 SGHVS and CDR2 FNYEAQ. The CDR3 sequence is CASSFLAGELGNEQFF. CDR3 DNA sequence: TGTGCCAGCAGCTTCCTAGCGGGAGAGTTGGGAAATGAGCAGTTCTTC.

The chain carries TRBV6-1 and TRBJ2-1; D unresolved. The CDR3 has 11 residues. Germline assignment: CDR1 MNHNS and CDR2 SASEGT. V was shortened by 7 bases and J by 2 bases, with 3 bases between the two germline ends. CDR3 DNA: TGTGCCAGCACCGCCTACAATGAGCAGTTCTTC. It encodes CASTAYNEQFF.

The chain uses TRBV28 and TRBJ1-5; D unresolved. Germline-derived CDR1 and CDR2 are MDHEN and SYDVKM. This CDR3 comprises 15 residues. V was clipped by 7 bases and J by 0 bases, with 13 bases between them. CDR3 sequence: CASTLVDPSNQPQHF. In DNA, the CDR3 is TGTGCCAGCACCTTAGTCGACCCTAGCAATCAGCCCCAGCATTTT.

The chain has TRBV5-1 and TRBJ1-2; D not certain. CDR3 size: 12 residues. Germline values: CDR1 SGHRS, CDR2 YFSETQ. Deletions cut 5 bases from V and 2 bases from J, with 7 bases between. The CDR3 nucleotides read TGCGCCAGCAGGGGAGGGAACTATGGCTACACCTTC. Protein sequence: CASRGGNYGYTF.

The chain employs TRBV28 and TRBJ1-5; D uncertain. Germline values: CDR1 MDHEN, CDR2 SYDVKM. The CDR3 length is 16 residues. Trimming took off 5 bases at V and 3 bases at J, with 17 bases between the two ends. The CDR3 nucleotides are TGTGCCAGCAGTCCCATAGTCGGCCTGAACAATCAGCCCCAGCATTTT. This codes for CASSPIVGLNNQPQHF.

This rearrangement joins TRBV14 to TRBJ2-1; 7 bases fit TRBD1. V lost 2 bases and J lost 7; bases outside the gene matches: 8. The CDR3 spans 15 residues. Germline V gene data show CDR1 as SGHDN and CDR2 as FVKESK. CDR3 residues: CASSQYQGVDNEQFF. The CDR3 DNA reads TGTGCCAGCAGCCAATACCAGGGGGTCGATAATGAGCAGTTCTTC. Full variable domain (outside the CDR3, taken from reference TRBV14 and TRBJ2-1): EAGVTQFPSHSVIEKGQTVTLRCDPISGHDNLYWYRRVMGKEIKFLLHFVKESKQDESGMPNNRFLAERTGGTYSTLKVQPAELEDSGVYFCASSQYQGVDNEQFFGPGTRLTVL.

V is TRBV7-3 and J is TRBJ2-1; no clear D gene. The ends were cut back, 5 bases at V and 6 bases at J, with 17 bases in the middle. Germline loops: CDR1 SGHTA, CDR2 FQGTGA. The CDR3 spans 15 residues. The chain's CDR3 is CASSDNVHPSNEQFF. Here the CDR3 DNA reads TGTGCCAGCAGCGATAATGTACACCCTAGCAATGAGCAGTTCTTC.

This sequence joins TRBV5-5 and TRBJ1-4; D is perhaps TRBD1 (5 bases). Germline V gene data show CDR1 as SGHKS and CDR2 as YYEKEE (reference sequence). The CDR3 contains 15 residues. Between the trimmed V and J ends, which lost 5 bases and 5 bases, there was a span of 16 bases. This chain's CDR3 is CASRDTFRGNEKLFF. In DNA form, the CDR3 reads TGTGCCAGCAGGGACACCTTTAGAGGAAATGAAAAACTGTTTTTT.

Worth noting for this clone: Other DNA sequences in this specimen translate into the identical CDR3. The gene calls are TRBV27 and TRBJ2-1; D is perhaps TRBD1 (5 bases). The CDR3 length is 12 residues. V was cut by 3 bases and J by 9 bases, with 9 bases left in between. Germline V lookup: CDR1 MNHEY, CDR2 SMNVEV (reference sequence). The CDR3 reads CASSLRRGEQFF. CDR3 nucleotides: TGTGCCAGCAGTTTGCGTAGGGGTGAGCAGTTCTTC.

There are a few counts of this clone. The chain links TRBV19 to TRBJ1-5; D gene unclear. Trimming pared 1 base from V and 3 bases from J, leaving 10 bases between. CDR1 is LNHDA and CDR2 is SQIVND in the germline V gene (reference sequence). The CDR3 is made up of 15 amino acids. The CDR3: CASSIGWPPNQPQHF. Written as DNA, the CDR3 is TGTGCCAGTAGTATAGGGTGGCCCCCCAATCAGCCCCAGCATTTT.

As to this clone: At the DNA level, this CDR3 is encoded by other sequences in the same sample as well. This chain joins TRBV7-9 and TRBJ2-5, with 10 bases lining up with TRBD2. Germline V gene data show CDR1 as SEHNR and CDR2 as FQNEAQ (reference sequence). This CDR3 comprises 15 residues. The V segment lost 4 bases and the J segment 1 base; nucleotides outside the gene matches: 3. The CDR3 bases are TGTGCCAGCAGCTCGCCTAGCGGGAGCCAAGAGACCCAGTACTTC. It is translated as CASSSPSGSQETQYF.

The rearrangement joins TRBV27 to TRBJ2-4; D perhaps matches TRBD2 (5 bases). This CDR3 is built from 15 residues. Germline assignment: CDR1 MNHEY and CDR2 SMNVEV (reference sequence). Trimming took 5 bases from V and 7 from J, leaving 18 bases between them. CDR3: CASSPSRSRENIQYF. CDR3 sequence (DNA): TGTGCCAGCAGTCCTAGCAGGTCAAGGGAGAACATTCAGTACTTC.

The CDR3, as DNA: TGTGCCATCAGGACCTCCGTCGCCCCAGAGGACGAGCAGTACTTC. Its translation is CAIRTSVAPEDEQYF. The chain links TRBV10-3 to TRBJ2-7; D is undetermined. The V and J ends lost 6 bases and 5 bases respectively, with 20 bases between them. Germline V gene data show CDR1 as ENHRY and CDR2 as SYGVKD. There are 15 residues in the CDR3.